What follows describes a single TCR beta chain. Its antigen target is currently unknown. No qualities accompany the bases; no much larger clone lies one base away. These data belong to a study of PD-1 blockade in classical Hodgkin lymphoma (TCRdb year 2020). About the investigation overall: Nivolumab dosing was 3 mg/kg intravenously every 2 weeks, continuing until either disease progression or unacceptable toxicity. The study used CyTOF and TCR beta sequencing to define a peripheral blood immune signature of response to PD-1 blockade in classical Hodgkin lymphoma. Paper-wide results and their limitations: Patients starting nivolumab less than 1 year after ASCT had lower diversity and were excluded from later analyses to avoid confounding by immune reconstitution. Only a single clinical trial cohort was studied, and what caused the repertoire differences, possibly disease activity or prior therapy, remained undefined. Among trial patients, those achieving complete response had baseline diversity similar to that of newly diagnosed patients, while diversity was significantly lower in partial responders and progressors. Baseline TCR diversity was reported as lower in newly diagnosed patients than in healthy donors, and lower still in relapsed/refractory patients. By C4D1, a significant rise was seen in CD4+ TCR diversity but not in CD8+ TCR diversity (p=0.0027 vs p=0.16), and the rise was most apparent among complete responders (p=0.02).

Genomic DNA was isolated using the Qiagen DNeasy kit from unsorted PBMCs as well as from negatively selected CD4+ and CD8+ fractions. TCR beta CDR3 regions were amplified by immunoSEQ multiplex PCR using primers annealing to V and J segments. A synthetic immune receptor repertoire was used to minimize amplification bias, and any remaining bias was removed computationally after sequencing. For the original study's pipeline: Repertoire diversity was quantified as the Shannon entropy index using custom Python scripts. Unsorted, CD4+ and CD8+ repertoires were analyzed separately, except for combined analyses in which CD4+ and CD8+ sequences were merged in silico. Clonal expansion was defined as at least a 2-fold frequency increase after treatment relative to C1D1, with a pseudocount of 0.5 for undetected baseline clones. Singleton clones were defined as clones with 0 or 1 copy at C1D1, and non-singleton clones were defined as clones with 2 or more copies. Clones expanded in unsorted samples were assigned a CD4+, CD8+ or unknown annotation through matching of protein sequences in sorted samples from the same patient. Wilcoxon tests on paired samples were used to test changes in diversity from C1D1 to C4D1. TCRdb carries this immuneACCESS record with in-frame sequences only. Its versions omit some clonotypes, under half of them owing to an unresolved V gene in the studies checked, with the rest unexplained. V, J and clone size are those of that table, while D and trimming were read from the DNA. This sample gives approximately 19,000 clones in total; 75% to 85% of them show up just once. The ten largest clones represent 20% of the sample.

Counted from cysteine to phenylalanine, this CDR3 has 13 amino acids. Only CDR3 DNA is held: 39 bases, read in frame from base 1. Per the germline V gene, ENHRY is the CDR1 and SYGVKD is the CDR2. V and J are truncated by 1 base and 1 base respectively, leaving an intervening sequence of 4 bases. Taken with the paper, the label for time point translates to: cycle 4 day 1 (C4D1), after more than 5 weeks of nivolumab. Relapse after autologous stem cell transplantation had occurred in all trial patients, and cohorts A, B and C were distinguished by prior brentuximab vedotin exposure. The trial cohort comprised some 60 patients with relapsed/refractory classical Hodgkin lymphoma whose best overall responses were complete response, partial response or progressive disease. In the multi-cohort phase II CheckMate 205 trial, trial patients received single-agent nivolumab. An independent review committee assessed best overall response using the 2007 International Working Group response criteria. Trial PBMCs were obtained immediately prior to nivolumab initiation (C1D1) and on therapy at cycle 2 day 1 and cycle 4 day 1. Peripheral blood was collected in 8 mL Vacutainer Cell Preparation Tubes, from which PBMCs were isolated by centrifugation and then cryopreserved.

The source is a human donor with classical Hodgkin lymphoma. The chain couples TRBV10-3 to TRBJ1-1; the D gene assignment is ambiguous. The material was peripheral blood mononuclear cells (PBMCs), obtained before the fourth cycle of nivolumab. The base sequence is TGTGCCATCAGTGAGTGGGGGAACACTGAAGCTTTCTTT. This is translated as CAISEWGNTEAFF.